The clone carrying this T cell receptor (beta chain) has just a few counts. The data are from a study of shared clonotypes between healthy human individuals. V gave up 0 bases and J gave up 3 bases, with 7 bases separating them. The CDR3 totals 14 residues. Germline V lookup: CDR1 SGDLS, CDR2 YYNGEE. As originally analysed: Filtering differed for immunoSEQ, which gave only junction sequences without quality scores. Profiling relied on immunoSEQ multiplex PCR, and the TCRdb table lists in-frame clones only, not all of them. V, J and clone size are taken as reported in that table, and D and trimming were inferred from the DNA itself. The table records more than 400,000 clones, about 72% of them present only once.

This TCR came from a middle-aged woman in good health. Some clones in this sample may be carry-over from other donors' samples. Material: PBMCs. The chain recombines TRBV9 with TRBJ2-4; D remains unclear. CDR3 DNA sequence: TGTGCCAGCAGCGTAGGATCCCGCAAAAACATTCAGTACTTC. This encodes CASSVGSRKNIQYF.